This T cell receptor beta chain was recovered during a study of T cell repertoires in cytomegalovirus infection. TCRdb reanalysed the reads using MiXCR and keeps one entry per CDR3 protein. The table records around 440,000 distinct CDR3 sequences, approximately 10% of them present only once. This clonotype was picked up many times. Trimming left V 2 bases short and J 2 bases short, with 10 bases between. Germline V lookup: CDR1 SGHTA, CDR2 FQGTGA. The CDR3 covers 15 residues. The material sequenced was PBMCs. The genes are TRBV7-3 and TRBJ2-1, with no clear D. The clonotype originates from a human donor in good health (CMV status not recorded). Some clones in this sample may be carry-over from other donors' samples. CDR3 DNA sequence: TGTGCCAGCAGCTTATCGGCGGCCGCCTACAATGAGCAGTTCTTC. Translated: CASSLSAAAYNEQFF.